These 28 T cell receptor beta chains were all obtained from the same sample, sequenced in a study of response to subunit inactivated influenza vaccine. TCRdb re-called the RT-PCR reads with MiXCR, one entry per CDR3 protein. This table has 450,000 to 550,000 distinct CDR3 sequences, around 25% appearing once. The source material was CD4+ T cells sorted from PBMCs, sampled 5 days after vaccination. The receptors shown here come from a man aged 45-65 years who received an inactivated influenza vaccine.

The rearrangement links TRBV19 to TRBJ2-7, with 9 bases lining up with TRBD1. Germline-derived CDR1 and CDR2 are LNHDA and SQIVND (reference sequence). The CDR3 is made up of 15 amino acids. V lost 4 bases and J lost 1; bases outside the gene matches: 5. In nucleotides, the CDR3 is TGTGCCAGTAGTAGGTTCGGGACAGGGTCCTACGAGCAGTACTTC. Amino acid sequence: CASSRFGTGSYEQYF.

This rearrangement joins TRBV5-1 to TRBJ1-1; no definite D call. Trimming left V 3 bases short and J 0 bases short, with 9 bases between. Germline lookup yields CDR1 SGHRS and CDR2 YFSETQ. This CDR3 comprises 14 residues. In DNA form, the CDR3 reads TGCGCCAGCAGCTACCACAGCATGAACACTGAAGCTTTCTTT. This gives the protein CASSYHSMNTEAFF.

This clonotype was found a few times. The chain is built from TRBV12-3 or TRBV12-4 and TRBJ2-3; 8 bases agree with TRBD1. The CDR3 totals 15 residues. J gave up 2 bases and V 6 bases, and 7 bases lay outside the gene matches. CDR3 bases: TGTGCCAGCAGACTCAGGGGGCGCATCACAGATACGCAGTATTTT. It encodes CASRLRGRITDTQYF.

This clonotype was counted ten times or more. The chain is built from TRBV28 and TRBJ1-5, with D unclear. The CDR3 is 13 residues long. V was shortened by 6 bases and J by 4 bases, with 10 bases between the two germline ends. Germline CDR1 and CDR2: MDHEN and SYDVKM. The CDR3 protein is CASSLAPNQPQHF. CDR3 nucleotides: TGTGCCAGCAGCCTAGCTCCAAATCAGCCCCAGCATTTT.

The chain recombines TRBV4-1 with TRBJ2-1; 10 bases line up with TRBD1. Unmatched junction bases numbered 3, after V lost 0 bases and J lost 4 bases. CDR3 length equals 16 residues. Germline values: CDR1 MGHRA, CDR2 YSYEKL. The CDR3 DNA sequence: TGCGCCAGCAGCCAAGATGACAGGGGGCGATACAATGAGCAGTTCTTC. Translation gives CASSQDDRGRYNEQFF.

This clonotype was detected a few times. CDR3 region: CASSASLRGPYEQYF. The CDR3 DNA is TGCGCCAGCAGCGCCAGCCTTAGAGGCCCCTACGAGCAGTACTTC. The chain recombines TRBV4-3 with TRBJ2-7, with D unresolved. The germline V gene encodes CDR1 LGHNA and CDR2 YSLEER. This CDR3 contains 15 residues. Trimming took 5 bases from V and 2 from J, leaving 16 bases between them.

This clonotype came up a few times. The rearrangement uses TRBV7-2 and TRBJ2-7; possible D gene TRBD2, 6 bases. From germline, CDR1 is SGHTA and CDR2 FQGNSA. The V end lost 5 bases, the J end lost 3 bases, and 17 bases lay between the germline ends. The CDR3 spans 15 residues. The CDR3 is CASSRTFGGDYEQYF. In DNA, the CDR3 is TGTGCCAGCAGCCGAACCTTTGGCGGGGACTACGAGCAGTACTTC.

This clonotype was observed a handful of times. The genes are TRBV7-3 and TRBJ2-1, with a tentative D call TRBD1 (5 bases). Germline V gives CDR1 SGHTA, CDR2 FQGTGA. This CDR3 contains 15 residues. Between the trimmed V and J ends, which lost 1 base and 7 bases, there was a span of 14 bases. The CDR3 bases are TGTGCCAGCAGCTTAAGACGGGTCGCAGGGAATGAGCAGTTCTTC. This sequence encodes CASSLRRVAGNEQFF.

The rearrangement uses TRBV7-2 and TRBJ2-7; D perhaps matches TRBD1 (6 bases). CDR1 SGHTA and CDR2 FQGNSA come from the germline V gene. CDR3 length equals 14 residues. Trimming removed 5 bases from V and 1 base from J, with 12 bases in between. The CDR3 is CASSPRGDSYEQYF. The CDR3 bases are TGTGCCAGCAGCCCCAGGGGAGATTCCTACGAGCAGTACTTC. The full variable domain, its missing parts supplied by reference TRBV7-2 and TRBJ2-7, is GAGVSQSPSNKVTEKGKDVELRCDPISGHTALYWYRQSLGQGLEFLIYFQGNSAPDKSGLPSDRFSAERTGGSVSTLTIQRTQQEDSAVYLCASSPRGDSYEQYFGPGTRLTVT.

This clonotype turned up a few times. A much larger clonotype is one base distant, so this may be a read error. V usage is TRBV6-6 and J usage is TRBJ1-1; no clear D. Germline CDR1 is MNHNY and CDR2 is SVGAGI (reference sequence). The CDR3 sequence is 13 residues long. Deletions cut 1 base from V and 2 bases from J, with 5 bases between. CDR3 sequence: CASSYWGNTEAFF. CDR3 in DNA: TGTGCCAGCAGTTACTGGGGAAACACTGAAGCTTTCTTT.

This clonotype was observed a handful of times. The chain has TRBV20-1 and TRBJ1-5; maybe TRBD1 (5 bases). There are 15 residues in the CDR3. Germline assignment: CDR1 DFQATT and CDR2 SNEGSKA (reference sequence). V dropped 3 bases and J dropped 4 bases, with 16 bases sitting between them. CDR3 sequence reads: CSARFQGAQNQPQHF. CDR3 DNA: TGCAGTGCTAGGTTCCAGGGAGCCCAAAATCAGCCCCAGCATTTT.

This clonotype came up a few times. V and J are TRBV5-1 and TRBJ2-4, with 9 bases matching TRBD1. This CDR3 contains 17 residues. The germline V gene encodes CDR1 SGHRS and CDR2 YFSETQ. The V and J ends lost 5 bases and 5 bases, in that order; junction bases with no gene match: 14. The CDR3 DNA reads as TGCGCCAGCAGGAAGGGGACAGGGATGCGGCCTGAAAACATTCAGTACTTC. Translating it yields CASRKGTGMRPENIQYF.

The rearrangement links TRBV5-1 to TRBJ2-7; TRBD1 matches 9 bases. V dropped 5 bases and J dropped 7; count of bases not matched to a gene: 13. CDR3 length: 15 amino acids. Germline CDR1 SGHRS, CDR2 YFSETQ. The CDR3 coding sequence is TGCGCCAGCAGTTCCCTTGGGGACAGGGTAGAAGAGCAGTACTTC. As protein: CASSSLGDRVEEQYF. Variable domain in full (rest from reference TRBV5-1 and TRBJ2-7): KAGVTQTPRYLIKTRGQQVTLSCSPISGHRSVSWYQQTPGQGLQFLFEYFSETQRNKGNFPGRFSGRQFSNSRSEMNVSTLELGDSALYLCASSSLGDRVEEQYFGPGTRLTVT.

This clonotype has a handful of counts. The rearrangement joins TRBV10-3 to TRBJ2-5, with a weak D call TRBD1 (6 bases). With 8 bases removed from V and 9 bases from J, the gap between germline ends came to 16 bases. Looked up from germline, CDR1 is ENHRY and CDR2 is SYGVKD. This CDR3 has 12 residues. CDR3 sequence: CAIRRPQGSQYF. The CDR3 DNA reads TGTGCCATCCGGCGCCCCCAGGGGTCCCAGTACTTC.

A few counts support this clonotype. This rearrangement joins TRBV4-3 to TRBJ2-7, with 7 bases aligning to TRBD1. Losses at the gene ends were 4 bases for V and 4 bases for J; bases not matched to a gene: 10. This CDR3 is 15 amino acids long. Germline V gene lookup returns CDR1 LGHNA and CDR2 YSLEER. CDR3 nucleotide sequence: TGCGCCAGCAGCCGGAAAACAGGGGTAGTTTACGAGCAGTACTTC. Translated, it gives CASSRKTGVVYEQYF.

This clonotype was counted a few times. The gene calls are TRBV12-3 or TRBV12-4 and TRBJ2-5; no firm D call. The CDR3 spans 14 residues. Trimming pared 2 bases from V and 3 bases from J, leaving 10 bases between. The DNA for the CDR3 is TGTGCCAGCAGTTTAAGACGGCAAAAAGAGACCCAGTACTTC. Translated, it gives CASSLRRQKETQYF.

This chain uses TRBV5-1 with TRBJ2-3; TRBD2 is a possible D gene (6 bases). The length of the CDR3 is 18 residues. The V and J ends lost 4 bases and 4 bases respectively, with 25 bases between them. Germline loops: CDR1 SGHRS, CDR2 YFSETQ. CDR3 amino acids: CASSKRRGSGGASDTQYF. CDR3 nucleotides: TGCGCCAGCAGCAAACGGAGGGGTTCGGGCGGAGCATCAGATACGCAGTATTTT.

J is TRBJ1-2 and V is TRBV7-2; 7 bases are shared with TRBD1. Trimming at V came to 4 bases and at J to 5 bases, leaving 10 bases not matched to a gene. In germline, CDR1 is SGHTA, CDR2 FQGNSA. This CDR3 comprises 15 residues. The CDR3, as DNA: TGTGCCAGCAGCTCCGCGAGGGGGCGCGAGTATGGCTACACCTTC. The encoded protein is CASSSARGREYGYTF.

This clonotype was observed a few times. The chain couples TRBV2 to TRBJ1-2; 7 bases are shared with TRBD1. V was clipped by 7 bases and J by 4 bases; unmatched bases: 9. Germline CDR1 and CDR2: SNHLY and FYNNEI. There are 14 residues in the CDR3. CDR3 region: CASNARQGRYGYTF. The CDR3 DNA reads TGTGCCAGCAACGCCAGACAGGGACGCTATGGCTACACCTTC.

This chain links TRBV7-2 with TRBJ2-2; D possibly uses TRBD1 or TRBD2 (5 bases each). Germline V gene sequence: CDR1 SGHTA, CDR2 FQGNSA. V dropped 1 base and J dropped 5 bases, with 17 bases sitting between them. The CDR3 runs to 17 residues. CDR3 coding DNA: TGTGCCAGCAGCTTAGGGGGGTGGGGGAGAAGAACCGGGGAGCTGTTTTTT. Residues: CASSLGGWGRRTGELFF.

The chain has TRBV6-2 or TRBV6-3 and TRBJ2-7; no reliable D call. Germline-derived CDR1 and CDR2 are MNHEY and SVGEGT. The CDR3 covers 15 residues. With 2 bases removed from V and 0 bases from J, the gap between germline ends came to 11 bases. The CDR3 region has the DNA TGTGCCAGCAGTTACCCGCATGCGAGCTCCTACGAGCAGTACTTC. It specifies CASSYPHASSYEQYF.

V is TRBV19 and J is TRBJ1-6; D is possibly TRBD1 (6 bases). CDR1 LNHDA and CDR2 SQIVND come from the germline V gene (reference sequence). Trimming cost V 5 bases and J 8 bases, with 13 bases left between them. The CDR3 contains 14 residues. CDR3 DNA sequence: TGTGCCAGTAGTTCGGACAGTGTTTATTCACCCCTCCACTTT. Translating gives CASSSDSVYSPLHF.

The CDR3 DNA reads TGCAGCGACCAGGGGTATTCTGGCTACACCTTC. This sequence encodes CSDQGYSGYTF. The chain joins TRBV29-1 to TRBJ1-2; a weak D match, TRBD1 (6 bases). In germline, CDR1 is SQVTM, CDR2 ANQGSEA. CDR3 length: 11 amino acids. Between the trimmed V and J ends, which lost 7 bases and 7 bases, there was a span of 13 bases.

The chain is built from TRBV6-6 and TRBJ1-5; 8 bases map to TRBD1. The CDR3 length is 13 residues. J gave up 4 bases and V 11 bases, and 7 bases lay outside the gene matches. Germline V gene data show CDR1 as MNHNY and CDR2 as SVGAGI (reference sequence). CDR3 nucleotides: TGTGCCGGAACGGACAGGGTGAATCAGCCCCAGCATTTT. Protein product: CAGTDRVNQPQHF.

The chain employs TRBV3-1 and TRBJ2-6, with D unresolved. Germline values: CDR1 LGHDT, CDR2 YNNKEL (reference sequence). This CDR3 comprises 16 residues. V dropped 2 bases and J dropped 0 bases, with 8 bases sitting between them. This CDR3 reads CASSQLRSSGANVLTF. As DNA, the CDR3 is TGTGCCAGCAGCCAACTGAGAAGCTCTGGGGCCAACGTCCTGACTTTC.

The rearrangement uses TRBV20-1 and TRBJ2-7; the D gene is possibly TRBD1 (5 bases). Trimming removed 1 base from V and 0 bases from J, with 13 bases in between. This CDR3 is 15 amino acids long. From germline, CDR1 is DFQATT and CDR2 SNEGSKA (reference sequence). CDR3 in amino acids: CSARAPRAPSYEQYF. Here the CDR3 DNA reads TGCAGTGCTAGAGCCCCCAGGGCCCCCTCCTACGAGCAGTACTTC.

A few counts support this clonotype. The chain links TRBV20-1 to TRBJ2-6; D ambiguous. The germline V gene encodes CDR1 DFQATT and CDR2 SNEGSKA (reference sequence). The CDR3 is 16 amino acids. Trimming left V 0 bases short and J 4 bases short, with 13 bases between. The CDR3 loop is CSARDWAGTGANVLTF. The CDR3 coding sequence is TGCAGTGCTAGAGATTGGGCAGGTACCGGGGCCAACGTCCTGACTTTC.

This clonotype was seen a handful of times. Its ends do not fully match the called genes, so a read error is possible. The chain has TRBV7-8 and TRBJ1-1; 7 bases line up with TRBD1. Germline values: CDR1 SGHVS, CDR2 FQNEAQ. There are 14 residues in the CDR3. The CDR3 region has the DNA TGTGCCAGCACCTTACCCAACAGGGGAACTGAAGCTTTCTTT. Protein: CASTLPNRGTEAFF.